This TCR beta chain was captured in a study of spatial heterogeneity in lung cancer. Study-level background: Combinations of a unique TCR and a UMI were tallied in raw reads, and on average each appeared more than ten times.

The presence of a unique molecular identifier marked each TCR cDNA molecule. TCRdb ran MiXCR on the 5' RACE reads and lists one entry per CDR3 protein. Here the sample spans about 7,000 distinct CDR3 sequences, roughly 7% being singletons. The table lists this clonotype with many counts. A library prepared for alpha chains yielded this beta chain as an off-target read; its size is of little meaning. The time point: sample taken at primary tumor resection. Whole RNA, isolated from tumor, nontumor lung or frozen PBMC, was sequenced without prior sorting. The donors were more than 70 patients with non-small cell lung cancer that was early-stage and untreated. The length of the CDR3 is 18 residues. V shed 0 bases, J shed 5 bases, and the junction held 14 bases outside the gene matches. The germline gives CDR1 SGHKS, CDR2 YYEKEE (reference sequence).

The material sequenced was PBMCs, taken at surgery. The source of this sequence is a male donor with early-stage non-small cell lung cancer. The chain is built from TRBV5-5 and TRBJ2-5; 9 bases fit TRBD2. CDR3 sequence (DNA): TGTGCCAGCAGCTTGGGATTAGCGGGAGTCCTTCCCTCGGAGACCCAGTACTTC. This codes for CASSLGLAGVLPSETQYF.